The 22 T cell receptor beta chains below come from one sample, sequenced in a study of immune characterization of retroperitoneal liposarcoma (dated by TCRdb to the late 2010s). The library was produced with PCR. The listed sequencing device is NextSeq 500. Starting from the raw public reads, TCRdb applied fastp trimming at Q25, assembled clones with MiXCR and retained in-frame beta chains. For every CDR3 protein sequence, its rows merge into one entry that carries the most common genes and DNA. Counted in this sample were more than 10,000 distinct CDR3 sequences; about 50% of them appeared once. About 12% of the sample is held by the ten biggest clonotypes. The specimen sequenced was tumor tissue. The origin of the receptors is a female donor with retroperitoneal liposarcoma.

This chain uses TRBV6-5 with TRBJ2-1, with D possibly being TRBD1 (6 bases). CDR3 length: 14 amino acids. Germline assignment: CDR1 MNHEY and CDR2 SVGAGI. Trimming cost V 3 bases and J 8 bases, with 14 bases left between them. This CDR3 reads CASSYRGSSHEQFF. The DNA for the CDR3 is TGTGCCAGCAGTTATAGGGGGTCCTCCCATGAGCAGTTCTTC.

V usage is TRBV6-8 and J usage is TRBJ2-1; D remains unclear. The germline CDR1 and CDR2 sequences are MNHGY and SAAAGT. The CDR3 covers 11 residues. Deletions cut 6 bases from V and 7 bases from J, with 7 bases between. CDR3 amino acids: CASRYLNEQFF. The CDR3 DNA sequence: TGTGCCAGCAGGTACCTGAATGAGCAGTTCTTC.

Only a few counts were recorded for this clonotype. V gene TRBV12-3 or TRBV12-4 combines with J gene TRBJ1-5; D remains unclear. The CDR3 extends over 12 amino acids. The V end lost 4 bases, the J end lost 4 bases, and 5 bases lay between the germline ends. This chain's CDR3 is CASSSPNQPQHF. In DNA form, the CDR3 reads TGTGCCAGCAGTTCCCCTAATCAGCCCCAGCATTTT.

The chain is built from TRBV6-4 and TRBJ2-2; D ambiguous. Germline CDR1 and CDR2: MRHNA and SNTAGT. This CDR3 is built from 14 residues. Trimming shortened V by 0 bases and J by 7 bases, and 9 bases separated the two germline ends. CDR3: CASSDSAVGGELFF. The CDR3 bases are TGTGCCAGCAGTGACTCGGCAGTTGGCGGGGAGCTGTTTTTT.

Ten or more counts support this clonotype. The J gene is TRBJ2-1, the V gene TRBV7-6, with TRBD2 matching 13 bases. Trimming removed 4 bases from V and 6 bases from J; junction bases left unmatched: 0. Germline CDR1 is SGHVS and CDR2 is FNYEAQ. The length of the CDR3 is 14 residues. The CDR3 spells CASSWTSGSNEQFF. CDR3 sequence (DNA): TGTGCCAGCAGCTGGACTAGCGGGAGCAATGAGCAGTTCTTC.

This clonotype was detected many times. The chain links TRBV6-1 to TRBJ2-1; maybe TRBD1 (6 bases). The CDR3 is 14 residues long. V was trimmed by 7 bases and J by 15 bases, leaving 25 bases between them. Germline CDR1 MNHNS, CDR2 SASEGT. DNA of the CDR3: TGTGCCAGCACCTCTGCGACAGGCCACCCCTGGGGGTTCTTC. It translates to CASTSATGHPWGFF.

There are many counts of this clonotype. This chain links TRBV7-9 with TRBJ2-7, with 7 nucleotides matching TRBD2. The CDR3 runs 14 residues. Germline CDR1 and CDR2: SEHNR and FQNEAQ (reference sequence). V lost 2 bases to trimming and J lost 0 bases; unmatched junction nucleotides: 1. The CDR3 loop is CASSLREASYEQYF. CDR3 bases: TGTGCCAGCAGCTTACGGGAGGCCTCCTACGAGCAGTACTTC.

This clonotype was observed a few times. The genes are TRBV12-3 or TRBV12-4 and TRBJ1-2; possible D gene TRBD1, 6 bases. The CDR3 sequence is 18 residues long. Trimming pared 3 bases from V and 1 base from J, leaving 21 bases between. In DNA form, the CDR3 reads TGTGCCAGCAGTTTGGGCGGGGGGGCTATCCTAGATAACTATGGCTACACCTTC. Protein: CASSLGGGAILDNYGYTF.

At least ten counts were recorded for this clonotype. V gene TRBV7-9 combines with J gene TRBJ2-1; TRBD1 matches at 9 bases. The V and J ends lost 0 bases and 10 bases, in that order; junction bases with no gene match: 7. CDR1 and CDR2 from the germline V gene are SEHNR and FQNEAQ (reference sequence). The CDR3 has 15 amino acids. CDR3 sequence (DNA): TGTGCCAGCAGCTTAGCATCCGACAGGGGGGACGAGCAGTTCTTC. Translation: CASSLASDRGDEQFF.

This clonotype was recorded a few times. This sequence joins TRBV6-1 and TRBJ2-1, with no clear D. The end of the DNA fits TRBJ2-7 better, so the J call may be wrong. The V gene's germline CDR1 is MNHNS and CDR2 SASEGT. This CDR3 region has 15 residues. The CDR3 reads CASSWGTKARNEQYF. The DNA of the CDR3 is TGTGCCAGCAGTTGGGGAACCAAGGCTAGGAATGAGCAGTACTTC.

Comments on this clonotype: A read error may produce the germline difference seen at one junction end. The gene calls are TRBV6-1 and TRBJ2-7, with D possibly TRBD2 on 6 matching bases. The CDR3 totals 14 residues. Germline CDR1 MNHNS, CDR2 SASEGT. The CDR3 DNA reads TGTGCCAGCAGTAGACTGGCGGGGAACAATGAGCATTTCTTC. It codes for CASSRLAGNNEHFF.

The chain is built from TRBV6-1 and TRBJ1-5, with TRBD1 as a possible D gene (5 bases). The V end lost 5 bases, the J end lost 5 bases, and 13 bases lay between the germline ends. The CDR3 spans 14 residues. The V gene's germline CDR1 is MNHNS and CDR2 SASEGT. The CDR3 loop reads CASSPGGGDQPQHF. For the CDR3, the DNA is TGTGCCAGCAGTCCCGGGGGGGGGGATCAGCCCCAGCATTTT.

J is TRBJ2-1 and V is TRBV12-3 or TRBV12-4, with D unresolved. The end of the DNA fits TRBJ2-5 better, so the J call may be wrong. The CDR3 runs 13 residues. The chain's CDR3 is CASSFVSAETQYF. Here the CDR3 DNA reads TGTGCCAGCAGTTTTGTCTCGGCGGAGACCCAGTACTTC.

This sequence joins TRBV7-2 and TRBJ2-1; unclear D gene. CDR3 length: 15 residues. The V gene lost 1 base and the J gene lost 7 bases, with 14 bases spanning the gap. Germline values: CDR1 SGHTA, CDR2 FQGNSA. CDR3 amino acids: CASSLGGSRRNEQFF. CDR3 bases: TGTGCCAGCAGCTTAGGAGGTTCCAGGCGAAATGAGCAGTTCTTC.

This clonotype was counted a few times. The rearrangement uses TRBV6-6 and TRBJ1-2; D is unresolved. V lost 0 bases to trimming and J lost 4 bases, with 6 bases between them. The germline V gene has CDR1 MNHNY and CDR2 SVGAGI (reference sequence). CDR3 size: 13 residues. The CDR3 sequence: CASSYSRGYGYTF. In DNA form, the CDR3 reads TGTGCCAGCAGTTACTCGAGAGGCTATGGCTACACCTTC.

The chain has TRBV6-1 and TRBJ2-1; the D gene is possibly TRBD2 (6 bases). V lost 0 bases, J lost 4 bases, and 19 bases lay in between. The CDR3 has 18 residues. Germline V gives CDR1 MNHNS, CDR2 SASEGT. This chain's CDR3 is CASSEAGWLSSEYNEQFF. The CDR3 nucleotides read TGTGCCAGCAGTGAAGCGGGGTGGCTCTCTAGCGAGTACAATGAGCAGTTCTTC.

The V and J genes are TRBV12-3 or TRBV12-4 and TRBJ2-1, with D possibly matching TRBD1 (7 bases). Between the trimmed V and J ends, which lost 6 bases and 13 bases, there was a span of 19 bases. This CDR3 has 13 residues. The CDR3 reads CASSSRGRDIQFF. CDR3 DNA sequence: TGTGCCAGCAGCAGTAGGGGGCGGGACATTCAGTTCTTC.

The V call is TRBV6-2 or TRBV6-3, the J call TRBJ2-1; TRBD2 might be the D (5 bases). The CDR3 runs to 11 residues. Germline assignment: CDR1 MNHEY and CDR2 SVGEGT. V lost 6 bases and J lost 5, with 5 bases in between. The CDR3: CASRTNNEQFF. The CDR3 nucleotides read TGTGCCAGCAGGACTAACAATGAGCAGTTCTTC.

The J gene is TRBJ2-4, the V gene TRBV27; D remains unclear. The ends were cut back, 4 bases at V and 1 base at J, with 14 bases in the middle. The CDR3 spans 16 residues. Germline V gene sequence: CDR1 MNHEY, CDR2 SMNVEV (reference sequence). The CDR3 loop reads CASSYPGGLAKNIQYF. CDR3 nucleotides: TGTGCCAGCAGTTACCCGGGTGGGTTGGCCAAAAACATTCAGTACTTC.

The CDR3 bases are TGTGCCAGCAGTCGGGACCCCTCGGGCTACGAGCAGTACTTC. Residues: CASSRDPSGYEQYF. The rearrangement joins TRBV6-1 to TRBJ2-1, with D perhaps assigned TRBD1 or TRBD2 (5 bases each). The J call may be faulty, since TRBJ2-7 better matches the DNA end. CDR1 MNHNS and CDR2 SASEGT come from the germline V gene. This CDR3 is 14 amino acids long.

This chain joins TRBV6-1 and TRBJ2-1; D possibly corresponds to TRBD1 (6 bases). The J call may not be correct, given that the DNA end is closer to TRBJ2-7. Germline CDR1 MNHNS, CDR2 SASEGT. The CDR3 covers 14 residues. The CDR3 reads CASRSQGRAYEQYF. DNA of the CDR3: TGTGCCAGCAGATCACAGGGTAGGGCCTACGAGCAGTACTTC.

This clonotype was detected ten times or more. The chain joins TRBV6-1 to TRBJ2-4, with 9 bases fitting TRBD2. J lost 13 bases, V lost 6 bases, and 13 bases had no gene match. The CDR3 is made up of 14 amino acids. Germline CDR1 MNHNS, CDR2 SASEGT. As DNA, the CDR3 is TGTGCCAGCAGAACCTTAGGGACTAGCTGGGAGCAGTACTTC. As protein: CASRTLGTSWEQYF.